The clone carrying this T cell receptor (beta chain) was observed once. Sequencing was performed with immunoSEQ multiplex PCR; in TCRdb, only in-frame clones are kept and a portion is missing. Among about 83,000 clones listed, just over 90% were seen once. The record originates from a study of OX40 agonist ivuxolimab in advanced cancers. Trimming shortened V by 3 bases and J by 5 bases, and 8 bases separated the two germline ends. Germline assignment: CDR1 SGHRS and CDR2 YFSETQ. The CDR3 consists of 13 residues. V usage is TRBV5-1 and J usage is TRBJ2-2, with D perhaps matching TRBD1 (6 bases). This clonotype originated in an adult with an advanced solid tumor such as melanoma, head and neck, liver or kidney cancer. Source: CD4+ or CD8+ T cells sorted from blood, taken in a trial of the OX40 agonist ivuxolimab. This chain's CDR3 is CASSSGQTGELFF. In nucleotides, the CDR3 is TGCGCCAGCAGCTCCGGACAGACCGGGGAGCTGTTTTTT.